The entry below gives a single T cell receptor (beta chain) sequence along with its context. Its specificity is not known. The sample comes from a study of vaccination and CD4 T cells after COVID-19. Study observations and caveats: Reactive clone data from convalescent patients indicated a median of roughly 90% appearing only post-vaccination.

The study sequenced cultured CD4+ T cell DNA using the Oncomine TCR Beta short-read assay. TCRdb reprocessed the PCR reads via MiXCR and lists one record per CDR3 protein. The sample has more than 9,000 distinct CDR3 sequences; 45% to 50% are singletons. V was clipped by 8 bases and J by 1 base; unmatched bases: 6. The CDR3 is 14 residues long. Germline V lookup: CDR1 SNHLY, CDR2 FYNNEI. Treatment of the sample: approximately 10-day PBMC culture with coronavirus spike peptide pools or control peptides (ViraFEST assay). The specimen was CD4+ T cells from blood, cultured in vitro. The origin of this receptor is a human donor who had recovered from COVID-19. The rearrangement joins TRBV2 to TRBJ2-3; 7 bases line up with TRBD1. Written as DNA, the CDR3 is TGTGCCAGCGGCTGGGACAGAGGCACAGATACGCAGTATTTT. This translates into CASGWDRGTDTQYF.